This TCR beta chain derives from a study of PD-1 blockade in classical Hodgkin lymphoma (dated by TCRdb to about 2020). Study-level background: Nivolumab dosing was 3 mg/kg intravenously every 2 weeks, continuing until either disease progression or unacceptable toxicity. The study used CyTOF and TCR beta sequencing to define a peripheral blood immune signature of response to PD-1 blockade in classical Hodgkin lymphoma.

In the paper's terms, the time point label means: cycle 1 day 1 (C1D1), immediately before nivolumab initiation. Relapse after autologous stem cell transplantation had occurred in all trial patients, and cohorts A, B and C were distinguished by prior brentuximab vedotin exposure. Using a Miltenyi CD4+ T cell isolation kit, CD4+ T cells were purified from thawed PBMCs through magnetic negative selection. A total of 56 patients with relapsed/refractory classical Hodgkin lymphoma made up the trial cohort, and each patient's best overall response was complete response, partial response or progressive disease. In the multi-cohort phase II CheckMate 205 trial, trial patients received single-agent nivolumab. An independent review committee assessed best overall response using the 2007 International Working Group response criteria. Trial PBMCs were collected just before the start of nivolumab (C1D1) and during therapy at cycle 2 day 1 and cycle 4 day 1. Peripheral blood was collected in 8 mL Vacutainer Cell Preparation Tubes, from which PBMCs were isolated by centrifugation and then cryopreserved. Purified CD4+ and CD8+ fractions were prepared only for cases where an additional PBMC sample was available. Magnetically labelled cells were depleted on LS columns in a quadroMACS separator, and the flow-through was collected as the purified fraction.

Trimmed from V: 0 bases; trimmed from J: 4 bases; junction bases lacking a gene match: 3. The CDR3 measures 15 amino acids from cysteine to phenylalanine. The retained sequence is limited to the CDR3, 45 bases, with the frame set at the first base. CDR1 and CDR2, looked up from the germline V gene, are SGHAT and FQNNGV. With respect to this clone: It lacks a known antigen. There are no base qualities to consult, and no much larger clone falls within one base.

Results and caveats for the whole study, not just this receptor: A significant rise by C4D1 was seen in CD4+ but not CD8+ TCR diversity (p=0.0027 vs p=0.16), with the rise being most apparent in complete responders (p=0.02). Newly diagnosed patients were reported to have lower baseline TCR diversity than healthy donors, and relapsed/refractory patients were reported to have lower baseline TCR diversity still. Lower diversity was observed in patients in whom nivolumab was started less than 1 year after ASCT, and these patients were excluded from later analyses so that confounding by immune reconstitution would be avoided. Trial patients with a complete response had baseline diversity similar to that of newly diagnosed patients, while partial responders and progressors had significantly lower diversity. Only a single clinical trial cohort was studied, and what caused the repertoire differences, possibly disease activity or prior therapy, remained undefined.

Genomic DNA was isolated using the Qiagen DNeasy kit from unsorted PBMCs as well as from negatively selected CD4+ and CD8+ fractions. TCR beta CDR3 regions were subjected to amplification by immunoSEQ multiplex PCR with primers that anneal to V and J segments. A synthetic immune receptor repertoire was used to minimize amplification bias, and any remaining bias was removed computationally after sequencing. The study's own analysis went as follows. Custom Python scripts were used to quantify repertoire diversity as the Shannon entropy index. Unsorted, CD4+ and CD8+ repertoires were examined separately, except in combined analyses, for which CD4+ and CD8+ sequences were merged in silico. A clone counted as expanded when the clone's frequency after treatment rose at least 2-fold relative to C1D1, and clones undetected at baseline were given a pseudocount of 0.5. Singleton clones were defined as clones with 0 or 1 copy at C1D1, and non-singleton clones were defined as clones with 2 or more copies. Clones expanded in unsorted samples were labelled as CD4+, CD8+ or unknown by matching protein sequences in sorted samples from the same patient. Wilcoxon tests on paired samples were used to test changes in diversity from C1D1 to C4D1. The table was pulled from immuneACCESS by TCRdb, which kept in-frame rearrangements only. Such tables lose some clones; where checked, under half of the loss comes from unresolved V genes, and the rest has no known cause. V and J calls and clone size are those listed in that table; D and trimming were worked out from the DNA. The sample table shows about 15,000 clones, and approximately 86% are seen once. Together, the top ten hold 1% of the sample.

The sequence is built from TRBV11-2 and TRBJ2-1; 7 middle bases align to TRBD2. The clonotype originates from a human donor with classical Hodgkin lymphoma. Here the sequenced sample was CD4+ T cells from blood, taken at baseline. The CDR3 region has the sequence CASSLDRGLYNEQFF. The nucleotide sequence is given as TGTGCCAGCAGCTTAGATCGGGGACTATACAATGAGCAGTTCTTC.